This passage covers 8 T cell receptor beta chains from one sample sequenced in a study of blood T cells in healthy people across ages. Primed by a sample-barcoded 5' primer and a J-beta primer mix, a second PCR proceeded for about 7 to 11 cycles. TCRdb reprocessed the 5' RACE reads via MiXCR and lists one record per CDR3 protein. Of over 500,000 distinct CDR3 sequences in the sample, about 27% were seen once. These data were also filed under a second study, of T cells of mothers and their children.

Sample: blood. Receptors originate from a boy aged 2 to 10 in good health.

There are a few counts of this clonotype. The rearrangement links TRBV20-1 to TRBJ2-2, with 15 bases fitting TRBD2. CDR1 and CDR2 from the germline V gene are DFQATT and SNEGSKA (reference sequence). CDR3 size: 15 residues. With 4 bases clipped from V and 5 bases from J, the junction kept 2 bases outside the gene matches. The CDR3 bases are TGCAGTGCTACTGGGACTAGCGGGGGGACCGGGGAGCTGTTTTTT. Translating gives CSATGTSGGTGELFF.

The CDR3 DNA reads as TGTGCCAGCAGTTTAGGACAGGGGAACGGAAACACCATATATTTT. This encodes CASSLGQGNGNTIYF. This chain uses TRBV27 with TRBJ1-3, with TRBD1 identical over 9 bases. CDR1 MNHEY and CDR2 SMNVEV come from the germline V gene (reference sequence). The CDR3 extends over 15 amino acids. The junction had 3 bases not matched to a gene; V was cut back by 2 bases and J by 4 bases.

V is TRBV10-2 and J is TRBJ1-5; no clear D. Germline assignment: CDR1 WSHSY and CDR2 SAAADI. Trimming cost V 2 bases and J 3 bases, with 5 bases left between them. The CDR3 is 13 amino acids. CDR3 coding DNA: TGCGCCAGCAGTGAGGGTCTCAATCAGCCCCAGCATTTT. This sequence encodes CASSEGLNQPQHF.

This sequence joins TRBV28 and TRBJ2-7, with 7 nucleotides matching TRBD2. This CDR3 has 16 amino acids. V lost 8 bases and J lost 0; bases outside the gene matches: 13. The germline V gene encodes CDR1 MDHEN and CDR2 SYDVKM. The CDR3 DNA follows: TGTGCCAGCGCCCGTCGTGGTAGCGGGCCCTCCTACGAGCAGTACTTC. It is translated as CASARRGSGPSYEQYF.

This chain joins TRBV7-2 and TRBJ2-5; D gene ambiguous. Per the germline V gene, CDR1 is SGHTA and CDR2 is FQGNSA. With 5 bases removed from V and 7 bases from J, the gap between germline ends came to 14 bases. This CDR3 has 13 residues. The CDR3 spells CASSLDVTLTQYF. The CDR3 DNA reads TGTGCCAGCAGCCTTGACGTGACTCTGACCCAGTACTTC.

This chain links TRBV9 with TRBJ2-5, with TRBD2 identical over 8 bases. Trimming took 1 base from V and 1 from J; bases not matched to a gene: 3. Germline CDR1 and CDR2: SGDLS and YYNGEE. The CDR3 runs to 15 residues. The CDR3 loop reads CASSVKAGVQETQYF. The CDR3, as DNA: TGTGCCAGCAGCGTAAAAGCGGGGGTCCAAGAGACCCAGTACTTC.

The chain joins TRBV27 to TRBJ2-3, with TRBD2 as a possible D gene (6 bases). Germline V gene sequence: CDR1 MNHEY, CDR2 SMNVEV (reference sequence). The CDR3 is 14 amino acids. Trimming shortened V by 4 bases and J by 7 bases, and 15 bases separated the two germline ends. CDR3 in amino acids: CASSSGTRLHTQYF. CDR3 DNA sequence: TGTGCCAGCAGTTCCGGGACTCGTTTGCATACGCAGTATTTT.

This clonotype was counted many times. The V call is TRBV20-1, the J call TRBJ2-1; D is perhaps TRBD2 (5 bases). The J call may be mistaken, given a closer DNA end match to TRBJ2-7. The CDR3 is made up of 12 amino acids. Germline CDR1 is DFQATT and CDR2 is SNEGSKA (reference sequence). CDR3 sequence: CSARVEPGEQYF. Written as DNA, the CDR3 is TGCAGTGCTAGAGTCGAACCGGGAGAGCAGTACTTC.